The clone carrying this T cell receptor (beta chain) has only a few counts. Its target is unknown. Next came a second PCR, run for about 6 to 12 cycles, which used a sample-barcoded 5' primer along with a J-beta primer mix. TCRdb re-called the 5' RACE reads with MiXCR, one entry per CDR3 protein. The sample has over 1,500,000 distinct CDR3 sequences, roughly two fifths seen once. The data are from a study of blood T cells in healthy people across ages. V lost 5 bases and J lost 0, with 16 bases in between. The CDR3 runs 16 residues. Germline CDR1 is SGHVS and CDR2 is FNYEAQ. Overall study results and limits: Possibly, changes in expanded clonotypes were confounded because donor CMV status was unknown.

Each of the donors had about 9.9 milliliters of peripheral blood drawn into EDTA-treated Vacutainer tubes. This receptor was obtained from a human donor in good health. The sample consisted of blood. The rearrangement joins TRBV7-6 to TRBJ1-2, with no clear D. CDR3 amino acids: CASSPGFLGTNYGYTF. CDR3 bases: TGTGCCAGCAGCCCCGGGTTTCTGGGTACTAACTATGGCTACACCTTC.